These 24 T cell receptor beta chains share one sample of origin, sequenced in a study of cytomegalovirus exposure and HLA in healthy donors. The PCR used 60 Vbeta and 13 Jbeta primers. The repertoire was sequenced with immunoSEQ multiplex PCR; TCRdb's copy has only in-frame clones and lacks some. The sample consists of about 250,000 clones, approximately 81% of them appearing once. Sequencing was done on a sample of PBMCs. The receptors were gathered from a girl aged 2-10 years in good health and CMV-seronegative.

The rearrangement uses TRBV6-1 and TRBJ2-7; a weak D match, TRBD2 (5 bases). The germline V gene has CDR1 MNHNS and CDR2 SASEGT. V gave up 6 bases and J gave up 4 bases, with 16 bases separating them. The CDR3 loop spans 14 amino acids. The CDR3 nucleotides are TGTGCCAGCAGCCTTTGGGCCACGGGATACGAGCAGTACTTC. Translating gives CASSLWATGYEQYF.

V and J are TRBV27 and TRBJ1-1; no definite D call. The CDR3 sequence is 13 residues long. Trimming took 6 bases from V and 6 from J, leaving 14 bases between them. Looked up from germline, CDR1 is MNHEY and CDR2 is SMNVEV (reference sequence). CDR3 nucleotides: TGTGCCAGCAGGCCCGTTCGGCAGGCTGAAGCTTTCTTT. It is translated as CASRPVRQAEAFF.

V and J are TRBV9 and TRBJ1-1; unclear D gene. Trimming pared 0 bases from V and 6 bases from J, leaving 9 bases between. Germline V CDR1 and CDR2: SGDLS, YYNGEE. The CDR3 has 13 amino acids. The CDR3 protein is CASSVEGAPEAFF. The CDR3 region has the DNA TGTGCCAGCAGCGTAGAAGGAGCCCCTGAAGCTTTCTTT.

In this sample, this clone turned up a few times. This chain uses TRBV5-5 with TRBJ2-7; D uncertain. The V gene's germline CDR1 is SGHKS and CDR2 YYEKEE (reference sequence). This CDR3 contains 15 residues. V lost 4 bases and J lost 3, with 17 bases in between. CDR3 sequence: CASSLTLGGFYEQYF. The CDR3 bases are TGTGCCAGCAGCCTAACTCTCGGCGGATTCTACGAGCAGTACTTC.

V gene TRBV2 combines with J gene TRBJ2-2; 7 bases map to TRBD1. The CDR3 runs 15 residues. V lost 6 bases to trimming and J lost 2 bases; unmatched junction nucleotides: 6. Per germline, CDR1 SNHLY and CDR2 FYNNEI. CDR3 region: CASRVGDSNTGELFF. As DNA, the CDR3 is TGTGCCAGCAGGGTAGGGGACAGTAACACCGGGGAGCTGTTTTTT.

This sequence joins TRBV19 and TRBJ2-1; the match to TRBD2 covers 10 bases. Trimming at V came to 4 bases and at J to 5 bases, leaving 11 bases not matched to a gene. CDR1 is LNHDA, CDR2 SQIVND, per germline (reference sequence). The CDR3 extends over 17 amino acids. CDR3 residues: CASSTGSGGYRNNEQFF. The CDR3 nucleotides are TGTGCCAGTAGTACGGGTAGCGGGGGGTACAGGAACAATGAGCAGTTCTTC.

CDR3 DNA: TGTGCCAGCAGTTATACGGGGGGGTACCAAGAGACCCAGTACTTC. Translated, it gives CASSYTGGYQETQYF. The J gene is TRBJ2-5, the V gene TRBV6-5; TRBD2 aligns across 8 bases. V shed 3 bases and J 0 bases; nucleotides not matched to a gene: 3. The CDR3 is 15 amino acids. Germline V gene sequence: CDR1 MNHEY, CDR2 SVGAGI.

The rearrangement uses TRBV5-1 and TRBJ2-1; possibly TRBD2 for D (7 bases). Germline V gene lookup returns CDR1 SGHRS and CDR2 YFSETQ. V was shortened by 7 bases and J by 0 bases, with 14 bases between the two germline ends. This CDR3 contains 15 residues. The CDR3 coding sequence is TGCGCCAGCGGGGGGGGCTGGAGCTCCTACAATGAGCAGTTCTTC. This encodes CASGGGWSSYNEQFF.

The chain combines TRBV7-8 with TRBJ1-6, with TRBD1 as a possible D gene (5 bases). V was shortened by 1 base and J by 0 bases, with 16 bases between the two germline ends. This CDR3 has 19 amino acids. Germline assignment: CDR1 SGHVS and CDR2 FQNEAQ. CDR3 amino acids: CASSLGSVIGDSYNSPLHF. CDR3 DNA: TGTGCCAGCAGCTTAGGATCCGTCATAGGGGACTCCTATAATTCACCCCTCCACTTT.

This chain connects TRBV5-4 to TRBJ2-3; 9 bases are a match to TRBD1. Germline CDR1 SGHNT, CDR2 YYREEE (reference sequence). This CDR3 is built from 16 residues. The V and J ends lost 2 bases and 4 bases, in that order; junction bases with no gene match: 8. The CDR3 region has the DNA TGTGCCAGCAGCTTCCTACCGGGACAGGGATCAGATACGCAGTATTTT. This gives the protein CASSFLPGQGSDTQYF.

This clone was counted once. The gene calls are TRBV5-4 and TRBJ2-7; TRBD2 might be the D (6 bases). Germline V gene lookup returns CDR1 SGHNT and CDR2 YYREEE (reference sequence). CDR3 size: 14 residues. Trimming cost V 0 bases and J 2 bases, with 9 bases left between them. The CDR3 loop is CASSLGGETYEQYF. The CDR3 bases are TGTGCCAGCAGCTTGGGCGGGGAGACCTACGAGCAGTACTTC.

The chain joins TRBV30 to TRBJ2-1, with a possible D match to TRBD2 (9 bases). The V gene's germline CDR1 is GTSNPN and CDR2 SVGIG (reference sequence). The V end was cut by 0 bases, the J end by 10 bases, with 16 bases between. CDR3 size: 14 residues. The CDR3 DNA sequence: TGTGCCTGGAGTGTGGCTAGCGGGGACAGGGAGCAGTTCTTC. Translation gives CAWSVASGDREQFF.

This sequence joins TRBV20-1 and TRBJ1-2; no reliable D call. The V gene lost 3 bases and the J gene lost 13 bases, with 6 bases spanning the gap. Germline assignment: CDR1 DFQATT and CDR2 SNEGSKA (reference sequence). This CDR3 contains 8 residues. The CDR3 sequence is CSARTSTF. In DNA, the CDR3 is TGCAGTGCTAGGACAAGCACCTTC.

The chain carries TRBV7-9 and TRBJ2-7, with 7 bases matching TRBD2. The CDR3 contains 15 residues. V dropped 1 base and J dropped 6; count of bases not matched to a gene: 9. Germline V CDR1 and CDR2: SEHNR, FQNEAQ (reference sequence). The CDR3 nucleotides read TGTGCCAGCAGCTTAGGCCCGCGGGAGATTCTCGAGCAGTACTTC. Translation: CASSLGPREILEQYF. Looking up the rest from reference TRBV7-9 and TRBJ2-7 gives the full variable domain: DTGVSQNPRHKITKRGQNVTFRCDPISEHNRLYWYRQTLGQGPEFLTYFQNEAQLEKSRLLSDRFSAERPKGSFSTLEIQRTEQGDSAMYLCASSLGPREILEQYFGPGTRLTVT.

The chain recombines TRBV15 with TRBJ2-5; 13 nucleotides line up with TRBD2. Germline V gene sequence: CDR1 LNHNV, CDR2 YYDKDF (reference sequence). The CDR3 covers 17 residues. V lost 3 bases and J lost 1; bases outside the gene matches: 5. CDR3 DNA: TGTGCCACCAGCAGCCTAGGACTAGCGGGGGTCCAAGAGACCCAGTACTTC. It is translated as CATSSLGLAGVQETQYF. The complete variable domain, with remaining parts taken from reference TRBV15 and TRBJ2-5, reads DAMVIQNPRYQVTQFGKPVTLSCSQTLNHNVMYWYQQKSSQAPKLLFHYYDKDFNNEADTPDNFQSRRPNTSFCFLDIRSPGLGDTAMYLCATSSLGLAGVQETQYFGPGTRLLVL.

The CDR3 is CATSRGGTGRNQPQHF. For the CDR3, the DNA is TGTGCCACCAGCAGAGGGGGGACAGGTAGAAATCAGCCCCAGCATTTT. This chain links TRBV15 with TRBJ1-5; TRBD1 matches 8 bases. Trimming took 1 base from V and 4 from J; bases not matched to a gene: 6. From germline, CDR1 is LNHNV and CDR2 YYDKDF (reference sequence). This CDR3 contains 16 residues.

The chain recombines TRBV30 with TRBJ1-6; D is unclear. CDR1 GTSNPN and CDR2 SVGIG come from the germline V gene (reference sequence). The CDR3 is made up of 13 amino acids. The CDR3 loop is CAVASSYNSPLHF. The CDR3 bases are TGTGCGGTGGCCAGCTCCTATAATTCACCCCTCCACTTT.

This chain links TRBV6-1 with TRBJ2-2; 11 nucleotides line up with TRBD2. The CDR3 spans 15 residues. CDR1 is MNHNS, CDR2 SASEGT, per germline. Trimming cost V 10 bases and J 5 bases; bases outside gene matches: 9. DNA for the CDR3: TGTGCCACCTTTGGACTAGCGGGCGGGACCGGGGAGCTGTTTTTT. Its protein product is CATFGLAGGTGELFF.

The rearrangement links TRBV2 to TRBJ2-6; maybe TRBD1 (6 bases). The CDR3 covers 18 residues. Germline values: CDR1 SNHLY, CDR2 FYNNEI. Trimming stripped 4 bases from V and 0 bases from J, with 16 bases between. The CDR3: CASSGSGKGVSGANVLTF. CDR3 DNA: TGTGCCAGCAGTGGATCTGGAAAGGGGGTCTCTGGGGCCAACGTCCTGACTTTC. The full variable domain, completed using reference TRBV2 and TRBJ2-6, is EPEVTQTPSHQVTQMGQEVILRCVPISNHLYFYWYRQILGQKVEFLVSFYNNEISEKSEIFDDQFSVERPDGSNFTLKIRSTKLEDSAMYFCASSGSGKGVSGANVLTFGAGSRLTVL.

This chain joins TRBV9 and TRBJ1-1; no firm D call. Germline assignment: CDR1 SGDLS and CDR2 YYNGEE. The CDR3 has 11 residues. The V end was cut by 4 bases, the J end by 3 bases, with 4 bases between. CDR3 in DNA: TGTGCCAGCAGCATCGACACTGAAGCTTTCTTT. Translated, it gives CASSIDTEAFF.

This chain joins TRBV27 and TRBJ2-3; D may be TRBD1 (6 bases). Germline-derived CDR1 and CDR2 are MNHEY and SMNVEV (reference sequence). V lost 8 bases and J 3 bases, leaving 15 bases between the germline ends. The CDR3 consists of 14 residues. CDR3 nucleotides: TGTGCCAGCGGAAACAGGGTAGGGACAGATACGCAGTATTTT. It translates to CASGNRVGTDTQYF.

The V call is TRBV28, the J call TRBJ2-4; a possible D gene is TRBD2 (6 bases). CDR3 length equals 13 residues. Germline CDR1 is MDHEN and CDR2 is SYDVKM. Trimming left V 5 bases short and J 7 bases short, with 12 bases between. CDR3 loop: CASSLWAGNIQYF. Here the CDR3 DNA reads TGTGCCAGCAGTCTCTGGGCGGGGAACATTCAGTACTTC.

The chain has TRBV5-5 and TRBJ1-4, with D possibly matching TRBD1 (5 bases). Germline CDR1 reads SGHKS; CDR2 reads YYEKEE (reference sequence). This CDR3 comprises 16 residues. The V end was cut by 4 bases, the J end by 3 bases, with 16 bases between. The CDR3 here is CASSPYPGGANEKLFF. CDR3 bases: TGTGCCAGCAGCCCGTACCCGGGGGGGGCTAATGAAAAACTGTTTTTT.

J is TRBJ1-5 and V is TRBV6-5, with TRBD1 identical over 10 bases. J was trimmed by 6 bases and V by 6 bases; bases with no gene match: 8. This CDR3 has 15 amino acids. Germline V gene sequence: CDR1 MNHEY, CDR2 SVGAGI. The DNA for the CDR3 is TGTGCCAGCAGCATCCGACAGGGGGCCATTCAGCCCCAGCATTTT. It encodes CASSIRQGAIQPQHF.